The clone carrying this T cell receptor beta chain was seen more than once but under ten times. Antigen: not known. Assay: immunoSEQ multiplex PCR; the TCRdb copy retains only in-frame clones and omits some. The data contain 30,000 to 35,000 clones, roughly 89% of them seen just once; the ten biggest clones take up 2.2%. The CDR3 has 15 amino acids. V was shortened by 7 bases and J by 0 bases, with 13 bases between the two germline ends. Germline CDR1 reads MNHNS; CDR2 reads SASEGT. This entry belongs to a study of a mutant IDH1 vaccine in newly diagnosed glioma. Study-wide context: Patients' prior therapy spanned radiotherapy, temozolomide, or both; most underwent both.

The time point denotes: week 47, end of study. Doses of 300 ug of mutant IDH1 20-mer peptide were given with topical imiquimod. Each patient was administered eight vaccinations, scheduled in weeks 1, 3, 5, 7, 11, 15, 19 and 23. The chain has TRBV6-1 and TRBJ1-5; D is undetermined. The sequences come from PBMCs, collected from a glioma patient whose treatment included an IDH1 peptide vaccine. This TCR came from a man in his forties with glioma. Here the CDR3 DNA reads TGTGCCAGCAAATGGTCGGCAGATAGCAATCAGCCCCAGCATTTT. Translated, it gives CASKWSADSNQPQHF.